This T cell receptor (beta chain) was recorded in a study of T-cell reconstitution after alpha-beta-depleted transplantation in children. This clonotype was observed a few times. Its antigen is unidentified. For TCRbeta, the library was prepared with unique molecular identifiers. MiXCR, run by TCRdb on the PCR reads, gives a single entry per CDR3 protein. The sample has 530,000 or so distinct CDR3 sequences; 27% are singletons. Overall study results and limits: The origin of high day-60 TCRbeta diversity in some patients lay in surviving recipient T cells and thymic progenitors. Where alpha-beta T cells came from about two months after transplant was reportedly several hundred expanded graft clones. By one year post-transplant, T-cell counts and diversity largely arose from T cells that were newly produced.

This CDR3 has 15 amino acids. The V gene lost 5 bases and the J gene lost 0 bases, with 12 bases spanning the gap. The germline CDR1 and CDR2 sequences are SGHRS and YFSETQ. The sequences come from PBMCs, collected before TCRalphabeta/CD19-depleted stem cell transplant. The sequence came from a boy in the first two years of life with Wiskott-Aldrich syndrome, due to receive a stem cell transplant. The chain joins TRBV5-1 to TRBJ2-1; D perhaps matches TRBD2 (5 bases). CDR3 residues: CASRGAARSYNEQFF. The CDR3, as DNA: TGCGCCAGCAGGGGAGCGGCCCGCTCCTACAATGAGCAGTTCTTC.